A selection of T cell receptor beta chains follows, all from one sample in a study of PD-1 blockade in classical Hodgkin lymphoma. The table came from immunoSEQ multiplex PCR; TCRdb's copy has only in-frame clones and leaves some out. The data hold roughly 19,000 clones, with 88% observed a single time. Here the sequenced sample was CD8+ T cells from blood, taken before the fourth cycle of nivolumab. The receptors stem from a human donor with classical Hodgkin lymphoma. CDR3s include the opening cysteine and the closing phenylalanine or tryptophan. The D gene is left open where the match is weak. Size values are once, few and many counts, or a class for expanded clones, and some rows have none.

j_call clone_size d_call v_call cdr3_nt cdr3_aa
TRBJ2-5 . . TRBV6-6 TGTGCCAGCAGTTACCGGGAGACCCAGTACTTC CASSYRETQYF
TRBJ2-7 . . TRBV6-4 TGTGCCAGCAGCCGCGGATTCACCTACGAGCAGTACTTC CASSRGFTYEQYF
TRBJ1-4 . . TRBV7-9 TGTGCCAGCAGCTTAGCGGCCATCAGGATGAGTGAAAAACTGTTTTTT CASSLAAIRMSEKLFF
TRBJ2-1 . . TRBV4-2 TGTGCCAGCAGCCAAGGCCACTTGACTGAGCAGTTCTTC CASSQGHLTEQFF
TRBJ1-1 . . TRBV5-1 TGCGCCAGCAGCTTGGTAGCGGTTACGAACACTGAAGCTTTCTTT CASSLVAVTNTEAFF
TRBJ2-1 . TRBD2 TRBV10-2 TGCGCCAGCAGTGAGTCGAGGCTAGCGGGTGAGCAGTTCTTC CASSESRLAGEQFF
TRBJ1-2 . . TRBV5-6 TGTGCCAGCAGCTTGGCCTACGACACTCTCTACCATGGCTACACCTTC CASSLAYDTLYHGYTF
TRBJ2-5 . TRBD2 TRBV28 TGTGCCAGCAGTGACGGGAGGGCCCTCGAAGAGACCCAGTACTTC CASSDGRALEETQYF
TRBJ2-7 . TRBD1 TRBV25-1 TGTGCCAGCAGCTCAAAAGGGACAGGGAGATACGAGCAGTACTTC CASSSKGTGRYEQYF
TRBJ2-1 once TRBD2 TRBV9 TGTGCCAGCAGCGTAGCGGCTAGCGGGACAACCTACTACAATGAGCAGTTCTTC CASSVAASGTTYYNEQFF
TRBJ1-2 . . TRBV30 TGTGCCTGGAGTAATTTAGCAGGGGTCTTCTATGGCTACACCTTC CAWSNLAGVFYGYTF
TRBJ2-7 . . TRBV21-1 TGTGCCAGCTGGCGGTGGGGGACTAGAATTTCCTACGAGCAGTACTTC CASWRWGTRISYEQYF
TRBJ2-7 . . TRBV27 TGTGCCAGCAATTCCTACGAGCAGTACTTC CASNSYEQYF
TRBJ1-2 . . TRBV28 TGTGCCAGCAGAGCGATCACGGAAATGAACTATGGCTACACCTTC CASRAITEMNYGYTF
TRBJ2-3 . . TRBV30 TGTGCCTGGAGTTTGGCGAGCACAGATACGCAGTATTTT CAWSLASTDTQYF
TRBJ1-2 . . TRBV7-9 TGTGCCAGCAGCTTATCAGGAGTGGACGTAAATAACTATGGCTACACCTTC CASSLSGVDVNNYGYTF
TRBJ2-1 . . TRBV19 TGTGCCAGTGGTTCAAGGGGCGACAATGAGCAGTTCTTC CASGSRGDNEQFF
TRBJ1-3 . . TRBV21-1 TGTGCCAGCAGCAGTCATTTGGACAGCCACGGATCGGGAAACACCATATATTTT CASSSHLDSHGSGNTIYF
TRBJ1-2 . . TRBV12-1 TGTGCCAGCAGCAAAGGGACAGCTCATCTCAGATATGGCTACACCTTC CASSKGTAHLRYGYTF
TRBJ2-7 . TRBD1 TRBV2 TGTGCCAGCAGTGGGGGGACAGGGGTGTACGAGCAGTACTTC CASSGGTGVYEQYF
TRBJ1-2 once . TRBV5-1 TGCGCCAGCAGCTTGGTCAGGGAGAATAACTATGGCTACACCTTC CASSLVRENNYGYTF
TRBJ2-2 . . TRBV7-9 TGTGCCATACCCACGGGACTTTCGAACACCGGGGAGCTGTTTTTT CAIPTGLSNTGELFF
TRBJ1-1 . . TRBV5-4 TGTGCCAGCAGCTTGCAATACCGGGCCAACACTGAAGCTTTCTTT CASSLQYRANTEAFF
TRBJ2-2 . TRBD2 TRBV7-9 TGTGCCAGCAGCTTAGGAGGGACGGCTAGCGGCACCGGGGAGCTGTTTTTT CASSLGGTASGTGELFF
TRBJ2-1 . TRBD2 TRBV27 TGTGCCAGCAGAGGCGGGAGCGGGGCCTACAATGAGCAGTTCTTC CASRGGSGAYNEQFF
TRBJ2-7 . . TRBV27 TGTGCCAGCAGTTTGGGCCCCCAGGGAACCTACGAGCAGTACTTC CASSLGPQGTYEQYF
TRBJ2-5 . TRBD2 TRBV6-6 TGTGCCAGCAGTTACGGTCGAGCGGGAGTAGGGGAGACCCAGTACTTC CASSYGRAGVGETQYF
TRBJ2-2 . . TRBV9 TGTGCCAGCAGCGTAGGAGGTCCCCGGGAGCTGTTTTTT CASSVGGPRELFF
TRBJ2-1 once . TRBV27 TGTGCCAGCAGCGACGGCGGAGGAACTTCCTACAATGAGCAGTTCTTC CASSDGGGTSYNEQFF
TRBJ2-1 . . TRBV27 TGTGCCAGCAGCACAGGATCCACATGGAATGAGCAGTTCTTC CASSTGSTWNEQFF
TRBJ2-1 . . TRBV6-1 TGTGCCAGCAGTGAAGACCCGAGACAGGATAGCTACAATGAGCAGTTCTTC CASSEDPRQDSYNEQFF
TRBJ2-7 . TRBD1 TRBV29-1 TGCAGCGCGGACAGGGATCTCTACGAGCAGTACTTC CSADRDLYEQYF
TRBJ1-1 . TRBD1 TRBV28 TGTGCCAGCAGTTTATGGGGACAGGGGGCCGACACTGAAGCTTTCTTT CASSLWGQGADTEAFF
TRBJ2-1 . . TRBV5-1 TGCGCCAGCAGCTTGGGGGGGCTCAATGAGCAGTTCTTC CASSLGGLNEQFF
TRBJ2-1 . TRBD2 TRBV6-5 TGTGCCAGCAGGCTAGCGGGAGTTTCCTACAATGAGCAGTTCTTC CASRLAGVSYNEQFF
TRBJ2-2 . . TRBV7-6 TGTGCCAGCAGCCCCGAGAGGGTGACCGGGGAGCTGTTTTTT CASSPERVTGELFF
TRBJ2-7 few . TRBV2 TGTGCCAGCAGTGGAGGCCGAAGCTCCTACGAGCAGTACTTC CASSGGRSSYEQYF
TRBJ1-2 few TRBD1 TRBV12-5 TGTGCTAGTGGGACAGGGGCGACTAACTATGGCTACACCTTC CASGTGATNYGYTF
TRBJ2-7 . . TRBV15 TGTGCCACCAGCACCCGGGTATCCTACGAGCAGTACTTC CATSTRVSYEQYF
TRBJ2-7 . TRBD1 TRBV27 TGTGCCAGCAGTTTATCTGCCGGGGACAGTACCTACGAGCAGTACTTC CASSLSAGDSTYEQYF
TRBJ2-5 . . TRBV27 TGTGCCAGCAGTTTATCGTATAGTATTGAGACCCAGTACTTC CASSLSYSIETQYF
TRBJ2-7 . TRBD1 TRBV5-5 TGTGCCAGCAGGGAGGGACAGGTCAGCTCCTACGAGCAGTACTTC CASREGQVSSYEQYF
TRBJ2-1 . . TRBV30 TGTGCCTGGAGGCCGAAGGAACTAGCCCCATACAATGAGCAGTTCTTC CAWRPKELAPYNEQFF
TRBJ2-7 once . TRBV5-6 TGTGCCAGCAGCCTCGGGGGATACGAGCAGTACTTC CASSLGGYEQYF
TRBJ2-7 . TRBD1 TRBV7-6 TGTGCCAGCAGCCCTTCTGGGACAGGGGCCCACGAGCAGTACTTC CASSPSGTGAHEQYF
TRBJ1-5 few . TRBV6-4 TGTGCCAGCAGTGAGACCTTCAATCAGCCCCAGCATTTT CASSETFNQPQHF
TRBJ2-5 . . TRBV5-6 TGTGCCAGCAGCCCTGCAGGGGGGGGAGAGACCCAGTACTTC CASSPAGGGETQYF
TRBJ2-3 . . TRBV4-1 TGCGCCAGCAGCCAAAGAGGGGGCGGCGGGAGTGCGGCAGATACGCAGTATTTT CASSQRGGGGSAADTQYF